A selection of T cell receptor beta chains follows, all from one sample in a study of cytomegalovirus exposure and HLA in healthy donors. Only in-frame clones appear in the TCRdb table, and some are missing; sequencing was by immunoSEQ multiplex PCR. The sample shows around 190,000 clones, approximately 81% of them seen only once. The material sequenced was PBMCs. All receptors derive from a man between 18 and 35 years old in good health and CMV-seropositive. The CDR3 runs from the conserved cysteine through the conserved F or W. Each record gives: D gene, clone size, V gene, J gene, CDR3 DNA, CDR3 protein. The D gene is left open where the match is weak. Part of the rows lack a size; the others show once, few, many or a class for expanded clones.

d_gene: TRBD2; abundance: .; v_gene: TRBV6-6; j_gene: TRBJ2-5; CDR3nt: TGTGCCAGCAGTTACTCGAACAGCGGGAAAGAGACCCAGTACTTC; CDR3aa: CASSYSNSGKETQYF
d_gene: .; abundance: .; v_gene: TRBV4-1; j_gene: TRBJ1-1; CDR3nt: TGCGCCAGCAGCCAAGATCGCGCTGTCGCTGAAGCTTTCTTT; CDR3aa: CASSQDRAVAEAFF
d_gene: TRBD1; abundance: once; v_gene: TRBV28; j_gene: TRBJ1-4; CDR3nt: TGTGCCAGCCATGACAGGGGGGATGAAAAACTGTTTTTT; CDR3aa: CASHDRGDEKLFF
d_gene: .; abundance: .; v_gene: TRBV5-6; j_gene: TRBJ1-3; CDR3nt: TGTGCCAGCAGCTTGCGTCAGGGAAATGGAAACACCATATATTTT; CDR3aa: CASSLRQGNGNTIYF
d_gene: .; abundance: .; v_gene: TRBV7-2; j_gene: TRBJ2-1; CDR3nt: TGTGCCAGCAGCGTTGACAAGTCCTACAATGAGCAGTTCTTC; CDR3aa: CASSVDKSYNEQFF
d_gene: TRBD1; abundance: once; v_gene: TRBV28; j_gene: TRBJ1-5; CDR3nt: TGTGCCAGCAGTCCCGGGACAGGGTCTCATCAGCCCCAGCATTTT; CDR3aa: CASSPGTGSHQPQHF
d_gene: TRBD1; abundance: .; v_gene: TRBV10-3; j_gene: TRBJ1-1; CDR3nt: TGTGCCATCAGTCTCTGGACAGGCACTGAAGCTTTCTTT; CDR3aa: CAISLWTGTEAFF
d_gene: .; abundance: few; v_gene: TRBV6-1; j_gene: TRBJ1-3; CDR3nt: TGTGCCAGCAGTGAAGATGAGGGCGGGTCTGGAAACACCATATATTTT; CDR3aa: CASSEDEGGSGNTIYF
d_gene: .; abundance: .; v_gene: TRBV28; j_gene: TRBJ2-2; CDR3nt: TGTGCCAGCATCTCCGGCGGCAGGGATGGCGGGGAGCTGTTTTTT; CDR3aa: CASISGGRDGGELFF
d_gene: .; abundance: .; v_gene: TRBV6-4; j_gene: TRBJ1-1; CDR3nt: TGTGCCAGCAGACCAGGGCAACTGAACACTGAAGCTTTCTTT; CDR3aa: CASRPGQLNTEAFF
d_gene: TRBD1; abundance: .; v_gene: TRBV4-1; j_gene: TRBJ1-6; CDR3nt: TGCGCCAGCAGCCAGGGGGACAGGGCATCCTCCTATAATTCACCCCTCCACTTT; CDR3aa: CASSQGDRASSYNSPLHF
d_gene: TRBD2; abundance: .; v_gene: TRBV6-4; j_gene: TRBJ2-3; CDR3nt: TGTGCCAGCAGCCTTCTAGCGGGAAGCACAGATACGCAGTATTTT; CDR3aa: CASSLLAGSTDTQYF